The 17 T cell receptor beta chains in this list originate from one sample, sequenced in a study of blood T cell repertoires in COVID-19. Sequencing used immunoSEQ multiplex PCR; TCRdb keeps in-frame clones, though not all of them. The sample lists approximately 63,000 clones, 60% to 85% occurring once. The specimen sequenced was peripheral blood. These TCRs come from a woman of 80 years or more with acute or convalescent COVID-19.

This clone has a single count. The V call is TRBV14, the J call TRBJ1-2; possibly TRBD1 for D (5 bases). The V gene's germline CDR1 is SGHDN and CDR2 FVKESK. V was cut by 0 bases and J by 2 bases, with 13 bases left in between. This CDR3 spans 16 amino acids. The CDR3 DNA is TGTGCCAGCAGCCAAGATTGGCCCCGGGGGAACTATGGCTACACCTTC. Protein sequence: CASSQDWPRGNYGYTF.

V and J are TRBV5-4 and TRBJ1-3, with a tentative D call TRBD1 (6 bases). This CDR3 is 15 amino acids long. Germline CDR1 and CDR2: SGHNT and YYREEE (reference sequence). The V gene lost 4 bases and the J gene lost 2 bases, with 13 bases spanning the gap. CDR3 sequence (DNA): TGTGCCAGCAGCAAGGTACAGGGCACTGGAAACACCATATATTTT. It yields the protein CASSKVQGTGNTIYF.

This clone was picked up a small number of times. The chain uses TRBV6-2 or TRBV6-3 and TRBJ1-6; 7 bases match TRBD1. Germline V gene data show CDR1 as MNHEY and CDR2 as SVGEGT. Germline trimming cut 2 bases from V and 7 bases from J; bases unmatched to any gene: 5. The CDR3 extends over 15 amino acids. CDR3 sequence reads: CASSYRGTANSPLHF. The CDR3, as DNA: TGTGCCAGCAGTTACCGCGGGACAGCCAATTCACCCCTCCACTTT.

There are a few counts of this clone. The chain joins TRBV6-4 to TRBJ1-1; possible D gene TRBD1, 5 bases. Germline V gene data show CDR1 as MRHNA and CDR2 as SNTAGT. V shed 3 bases and J shed 7 bases, with 15 bases lying between them. The CDR3 runs to 14 residues. The CDR3 is CASSEAGWSGEAFF. The CDR3 region has the DNA TGTGCCAGCAGTGAAGCAGGGTGGAGTGGTGAAGCTTTCTTT.

This sequence joins TRBV6-1 and TRBJ2-1; 7 nucleotides align to TRBD1. V gave up 4 bases and J gave up 0 bases; unmatched junction bases: 9. Germline CDR1 is MNHNS and CDR2 is SASEGT. This CDR3 comprises 17 residues. The CDR3 here is CASSGLKTGYSYNEQFF. CDR3 bases: TGTGCCAGCAGTGGCCTCAAGACAGGGTACTCCTACAATGAGCAGTTCTTC.

CDR3 in amino acids: CASRAGTGLGYEQYF. In DNA, the CDR3 is TGTGCCAGCAGAGCCGGGACAGGGTTGGGCTACGAGCAGTACTTC. The rearrangement uses TRBV28 and TRBJ2-7, with 9 positions matching TRBD1. V lost 6 bases and J lost 3; bases outside the gene matches: 9. CDR1 and CDR2 (germline): MDHEN, SYDVKM. The CDR3 runs 15 residues.

The V call is TRBV5-1, the J call TRBJ2-5, with TRBD2 matching over 9 bases. Losses at the gene ends were 4 bases for V and 4 bases for J; bases not matched to a gene: 5. Germline V gives CDR1 SGHRS, CDR2 YFSETQ. This CDR3 contains 14 residues. This CDR3 is CASSLVAGAETQYF. The DNA of the CDR3 is TGCGCCAGCAGCCTAGTAGCGGGAGCAGAGACCCAGTACTTC.

This chain links TRBV3-1 (or the pseudogene TRBV3-2) with TRBJ2-7; 7 nucleotides match TRBD2. Germline V gene sequence: CDR1 LGHDT, CDR2 YNNKEL (reference sequence). The CDR3 has 14 amino acids. V was pared by 1 base and J by 6 bases, with 6 bases of the junction left unmatched. The CDR3 sequence: CASSQVPTSSEQYF. As DNA, the CDR3 is TGTGCCAGCAGCCAAGTCCCGACTAGCTCCGAGCAGTACTTC.

This clone was seen only once. J is TRBJ2-7 and V is TRBV6-6, with 9 bases that match TRBD2. V dropped 0 bases and J dropped 4; count of bases not matched to a gene: 7. The V gene's germline CDR1 is MNHNY and CDR2 SVGAGI (reference sequence). The length of the CDR3 is 16 residues. CDR3 sequence reads: CASSYSRASGTYEQYF. CDR3 nucleotides: TGTGCCAGCAGTTACTCGAGGGCTAGCGGGACATACGAGCAGTACTTC.

This chain connects TRBV12-3 or TRBV12-4 to TRBJ1-5, with no clear D. This CDR3 is 13 amino acids long. The V and J ends lost 3 bases and 4 bases respectively, with 7 bases between them. CDR3 in amino acids: CASSLWPNQPQHF. CDR3 in DNA: TGTGCCAGCAGTTTGTGGCCTAATCAGCCCCAGCATTTT.

The V gene is TRBV24-1, the J gene TRBJ2-3; D gene unclear. The CDR3 is made up of 12 amino acids. The V and J ends lost 1 base and 4 bases respectively, with 2 bases between them. Germline V gene sequence: CDR1 KGHDR, CDR2 SFDVKD. CDR3 DNA sequence: TGTGCCACCAGTGATTTCGCAGATACGCAGTATTTT. The encoded protein is CATSDFADTQYF.

The V and J genes are TRBV18 and TRBJ2-2; 8 nucleotides agree with TRBD1. V was pared by 2 bases and J by 4 bases, with 3 bases of the junction left unmatched. Germline-derived CDR1 and CDR2 are KGHSH and LQKENI. This CDR3 is built from 15 residues. CDR3 nucleotides: TGTGCCAGCTCACCAAGGACAGGGCTCACCGGGGAGCTGTTTTTT. It encodes CASSPRTGLTGELFF.

J is TRBJ1-5 and V is TRBV24-1, with D unresolved. CDR1 is KGHDR, CDR2 SFDVKD, per germline. CDR3 length equals 14 residues. V shed 3 bases and J shed 1 base, with 6 bases lying between them. CDR3 coding DNA: TGTGCCACCAGTGATGCCAGGAGCAATCAGCCCCAGCATTTT. It codes for CATSDARSNQPQHF.

This chain uses TRBV27 with TRBJ1-5; possibly TRBD1 for D (6 bases). V lost 7 bases to trimming and J lost 4 bases, with 20 bases between them. CDR1 is MNHEY, CDR2 SMNVEV, per germline (reference sequence). This CDR3 contains 16 residues. The CDR3 coding sequence is TGTGCCAGCATGGGCCTACCCGGGACACTTAATCAGCCCCAGCATTTT. This encodes CASMGLPGTLNQPQHF.

Of note for this clone: The sample holds other DNA sequences that translate to the same CDR3. The chain carries TRBV28 and TRBJ2-2; perhaps TRBD2 as D (5 bases). Germline V CDR1 and CDR2: MDHEN, SYDVKM. The CDR3 runs 13 residues. The V and J ends lost 2 bases and 5 bases respectively, with 6 bases between them. CDR3 amino acids: CASSLRGTGELFF. DNA for the CDR3: TGTGCCAGCAGTTTACGAGGGACCGGGGAGCTGTTTTTT.

V gene TRBV7-9 combines with J gene TRBJ1-6; D is perhaps TRBD1 (5 bases). CDR1 SEHNR and CDR2 FQNEAQ come from the germline V gene (reference sequence). V lost 11 bases, J lost 6 bases, and 14 bases lay in between. CDR3 length: 13 residues. CDR3 amino acids: CAGRPDSNSPLHF. CDR3 coding DNA: TGTGCCGGACGGCCCGACAGTAATTCACCCCTCCACTTT.

This clone was observed a few times. This rearrangement joins TRBV3-1 (or the pseudogene TRBV3-2) to TRBJ2-7; the D gene is possibly TRBD1 (6 bases). The CDR3 is made up of 14 amino acids. Germline assignment: CDR1 LGHDT and CDR2 YNNKEL (reference sequence). V lost 6 bases and J lost 2, with 14 bases in between. The DNA of the CDR3 is TGTGCCAGCAGACATACAGGGAGAACCTACGAGCAGTACTTC. As protein: CASRHTGRTYEQYF.